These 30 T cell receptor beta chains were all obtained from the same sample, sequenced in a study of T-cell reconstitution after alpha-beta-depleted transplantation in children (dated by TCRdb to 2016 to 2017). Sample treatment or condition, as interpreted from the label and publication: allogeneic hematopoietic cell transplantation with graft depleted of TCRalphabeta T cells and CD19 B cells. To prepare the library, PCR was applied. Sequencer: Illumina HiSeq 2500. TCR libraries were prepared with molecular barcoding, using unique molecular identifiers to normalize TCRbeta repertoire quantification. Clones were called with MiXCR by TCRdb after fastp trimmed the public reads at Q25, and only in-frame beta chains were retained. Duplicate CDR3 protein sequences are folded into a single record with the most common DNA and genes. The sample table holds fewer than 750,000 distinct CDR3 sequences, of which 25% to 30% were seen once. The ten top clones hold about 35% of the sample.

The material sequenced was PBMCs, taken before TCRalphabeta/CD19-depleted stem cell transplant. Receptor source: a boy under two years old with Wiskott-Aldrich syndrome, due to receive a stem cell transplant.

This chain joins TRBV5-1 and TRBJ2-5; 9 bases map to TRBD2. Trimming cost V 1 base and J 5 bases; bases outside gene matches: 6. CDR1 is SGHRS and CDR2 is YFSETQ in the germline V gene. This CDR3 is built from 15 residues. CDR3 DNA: TGCGCCAGCAGCTTGTTAGCGGGAGATGGGGAGACCCAGTACTTC. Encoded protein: CASSLLAGDGETQYF.

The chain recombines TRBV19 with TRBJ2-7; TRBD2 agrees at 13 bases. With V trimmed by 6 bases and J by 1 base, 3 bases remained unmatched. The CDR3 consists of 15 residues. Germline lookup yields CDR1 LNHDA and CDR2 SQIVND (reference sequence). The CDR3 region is CASSRTSGRSYEQYF. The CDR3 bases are TGTGCCAGTAGCCGGACTAGCGGGAGATCCTACGAGCAGTACTTC.

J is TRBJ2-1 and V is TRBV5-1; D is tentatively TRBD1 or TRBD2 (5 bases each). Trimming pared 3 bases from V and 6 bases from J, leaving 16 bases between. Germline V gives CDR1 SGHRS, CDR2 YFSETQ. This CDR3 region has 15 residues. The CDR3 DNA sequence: TGCGCCAGCAGCTATCAGGGAGTGGGTTCCAATGAGCAGTTCTTC. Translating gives CASSYQGVGSNEQFF.

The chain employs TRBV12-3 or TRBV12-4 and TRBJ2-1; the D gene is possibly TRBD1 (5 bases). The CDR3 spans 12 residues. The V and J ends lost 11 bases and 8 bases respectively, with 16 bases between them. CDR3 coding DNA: TGTGCCGGTAGCTGGAGCAGGGATGAGCAGTTCTTC. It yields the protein CAGSWSRDEQFF.

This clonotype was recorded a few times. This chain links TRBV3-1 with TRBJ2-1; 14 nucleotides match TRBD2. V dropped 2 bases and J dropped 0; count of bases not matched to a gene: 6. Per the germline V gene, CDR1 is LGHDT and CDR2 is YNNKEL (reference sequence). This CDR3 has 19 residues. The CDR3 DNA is TGTGCCAGCAGCCAAAGGACTAGCGGGAGGAGAAGCTCCTACAATGAGCAGTTCTTC. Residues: CASSQRTSGRRSSYNEQFF.

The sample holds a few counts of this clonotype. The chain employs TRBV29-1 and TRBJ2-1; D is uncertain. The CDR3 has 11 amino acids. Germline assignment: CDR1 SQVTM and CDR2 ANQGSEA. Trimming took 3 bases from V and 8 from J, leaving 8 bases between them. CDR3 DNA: TGCAGCGTTGACTACGACTATGAGCAGTTCTTC. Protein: CSVDYDYEQFF.

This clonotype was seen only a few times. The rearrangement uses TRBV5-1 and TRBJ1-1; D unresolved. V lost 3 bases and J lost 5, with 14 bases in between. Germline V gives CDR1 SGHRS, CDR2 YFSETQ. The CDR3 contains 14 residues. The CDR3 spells CASSWGPGITEAFF. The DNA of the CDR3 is TGCGCCAGCAGCTGGGGTCCGGGGATAACTGAAGCTTTCTTT.

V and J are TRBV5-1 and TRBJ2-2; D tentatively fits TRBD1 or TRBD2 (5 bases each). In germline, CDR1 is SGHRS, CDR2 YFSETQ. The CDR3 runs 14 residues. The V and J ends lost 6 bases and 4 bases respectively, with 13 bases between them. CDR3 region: CASTEGPSTGELFF. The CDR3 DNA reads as TGCGCCAGCACCGAGGGACCGAGCACCGGGGAGCTGTTTTTT.

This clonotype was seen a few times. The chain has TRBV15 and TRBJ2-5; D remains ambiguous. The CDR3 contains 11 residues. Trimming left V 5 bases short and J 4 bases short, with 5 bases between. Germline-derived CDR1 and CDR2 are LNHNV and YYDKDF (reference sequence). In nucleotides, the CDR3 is TGTGCCACCAGCCTTGGAGAGACCCAGTACTTC. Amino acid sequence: CATSLGETQYF.

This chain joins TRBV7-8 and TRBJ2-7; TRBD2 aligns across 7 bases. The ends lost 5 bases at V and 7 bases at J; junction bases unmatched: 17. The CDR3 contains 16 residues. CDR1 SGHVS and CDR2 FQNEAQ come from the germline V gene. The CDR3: CASSLPLTSSGGEQYF. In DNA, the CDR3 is TGTGCCAGCAGCCTGCCCCTGACTAGCTCGGGAGGAGAGCAGTACTTC.

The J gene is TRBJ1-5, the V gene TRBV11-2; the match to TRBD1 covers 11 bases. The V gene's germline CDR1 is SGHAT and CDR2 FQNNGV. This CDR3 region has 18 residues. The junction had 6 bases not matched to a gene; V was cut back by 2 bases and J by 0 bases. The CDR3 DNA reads TGTGCCAGCAGCTTATGGGACAGGGGGGTTCGTAGCAATCAGCCCCAGCATTTT. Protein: CASSLWDRGVRSNQPQHF.

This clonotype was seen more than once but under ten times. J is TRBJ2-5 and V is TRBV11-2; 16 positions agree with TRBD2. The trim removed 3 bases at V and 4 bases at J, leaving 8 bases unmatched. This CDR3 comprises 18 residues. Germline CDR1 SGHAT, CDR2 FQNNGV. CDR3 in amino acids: CASSLGTSGRAIGETQYF. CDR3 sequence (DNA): TGTGCCAGCAGCTTGGGGACTAGCGGGAGGGCGATCGGAGAGACCCAGTACTTC.

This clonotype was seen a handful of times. CDR3 DNA sequence: TGCGCCAGCAGCTTGTCAACGAGAACCTACGAGCAGTACTTC. It specifies CASSLSTRTYEQYF. The rearrangement links TRBV5-1 to TRBJ2-7, with unresolved D. The germline V and J ends were trimmed by 1 base and 2 bases, with 10 bases remaining between them. Germline lookup yields CDR1 SGHRS and CDR2 YFSETQ. The CDR3 runs to 14 residues.

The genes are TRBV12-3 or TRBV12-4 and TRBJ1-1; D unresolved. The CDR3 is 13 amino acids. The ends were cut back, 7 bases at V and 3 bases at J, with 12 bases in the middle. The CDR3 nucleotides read TGTGCCAGCACCCCGGGTGGCCACACTGAAGCTTTCTTT. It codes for CASTPGGHTEAFF.

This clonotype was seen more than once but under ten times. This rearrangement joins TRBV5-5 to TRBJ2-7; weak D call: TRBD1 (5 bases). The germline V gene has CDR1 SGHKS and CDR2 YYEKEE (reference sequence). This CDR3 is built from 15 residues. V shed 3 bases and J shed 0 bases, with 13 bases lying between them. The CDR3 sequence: CASSSLTAYSYEQYF. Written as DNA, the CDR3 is TGTGCCAGCAGCTCCTTGACAGCTTACTCCTACGAGCAGTACTTC.

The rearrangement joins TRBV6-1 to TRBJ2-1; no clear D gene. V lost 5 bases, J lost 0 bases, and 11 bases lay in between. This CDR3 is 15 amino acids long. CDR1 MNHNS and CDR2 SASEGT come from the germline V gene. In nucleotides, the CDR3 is TGTGCCAGCAGTCGTTCCGACCCCTCCTACAATGAGCAGTTCTTC. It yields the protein CASSRSDPSYNEQFF.

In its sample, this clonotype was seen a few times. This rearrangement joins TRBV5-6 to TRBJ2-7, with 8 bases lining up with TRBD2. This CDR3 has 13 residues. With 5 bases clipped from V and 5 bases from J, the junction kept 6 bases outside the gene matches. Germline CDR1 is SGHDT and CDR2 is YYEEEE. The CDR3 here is CASRNGGGHEQYF. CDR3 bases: TGTGCCAGCAGAAATGGCGGGGGGCACGAGCAGTACTTC.

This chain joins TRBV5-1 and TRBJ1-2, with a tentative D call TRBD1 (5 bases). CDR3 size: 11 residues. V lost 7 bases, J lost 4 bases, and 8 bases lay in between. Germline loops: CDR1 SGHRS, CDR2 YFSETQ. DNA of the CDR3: TGCGCCAGCGGGGGGGTCTATGGCTACACCTTC. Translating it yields CASGGVYGYTF.

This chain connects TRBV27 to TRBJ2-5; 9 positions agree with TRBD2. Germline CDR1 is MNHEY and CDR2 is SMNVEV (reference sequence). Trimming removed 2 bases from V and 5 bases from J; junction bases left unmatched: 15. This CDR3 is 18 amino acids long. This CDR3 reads CASSLRFGAGGPVETQYF. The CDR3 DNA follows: TGTGCCAGCAGTTTAAGGTTTGGGGCGGGAGGGCCTGTGGAGACCCAGTACTTC.

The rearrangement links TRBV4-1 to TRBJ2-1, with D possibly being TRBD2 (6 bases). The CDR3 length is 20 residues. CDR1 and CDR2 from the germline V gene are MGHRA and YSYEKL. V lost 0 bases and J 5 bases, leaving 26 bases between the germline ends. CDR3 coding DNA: TGCGCCAGCAGCCAAGAAGGCTTCTGGTACGGGAGAATGCGGGACAATGAGCAGTTCTTC. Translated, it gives CASSQEGFWYGRMRDNEQFF.

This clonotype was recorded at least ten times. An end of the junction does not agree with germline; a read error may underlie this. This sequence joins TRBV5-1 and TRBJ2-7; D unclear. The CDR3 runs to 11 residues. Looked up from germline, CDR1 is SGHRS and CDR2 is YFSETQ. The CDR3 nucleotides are TGTGCCAGCAGCTTAGACTACGAGCAGTACTTC. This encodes CASSLDYEQYF.

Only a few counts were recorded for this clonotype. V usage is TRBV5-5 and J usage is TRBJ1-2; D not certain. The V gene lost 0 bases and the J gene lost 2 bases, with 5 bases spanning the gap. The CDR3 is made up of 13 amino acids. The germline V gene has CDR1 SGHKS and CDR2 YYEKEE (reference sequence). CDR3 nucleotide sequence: TGTGCCAGCAGCTTGGCGAGGAACTATGGCTACACCTTC. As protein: CASSLARNYGYTF. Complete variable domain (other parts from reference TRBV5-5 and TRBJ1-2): DAGVTQSPTHLIKTRGQQVTLRCSPISGHKSVSWYQQVLGQGPQFIFQYYEKEERGRGNFPDRFSARQFPNYSSELNVNALLLGDSALYLCASSLARNYGYTFGSGTRLTVV.

The CDR3 DNA reads as TGTGCCTGGAGTGCCCTCGGAACTAATTCACCCCTCCACTTT. Encoded protein: CAWSALGTNSPLHF. V usage is TRBV30 and J usage is TRBJ1-6; D remains ambiguous. The CDR3 extends over 14 amino acids. V was trimmed by 1 base and J by 6 bases, leaving 10 bases between them. The germline V gene encodes CDR1 GTSNPN and CDR2 SVGIG (reference sequence).

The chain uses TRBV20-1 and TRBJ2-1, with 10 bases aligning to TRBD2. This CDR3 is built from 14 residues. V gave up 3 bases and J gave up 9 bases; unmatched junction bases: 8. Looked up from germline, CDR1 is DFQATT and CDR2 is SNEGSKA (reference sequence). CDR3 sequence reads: CSARGFSGRPEQFF. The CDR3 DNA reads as TGCAGTGCTAGGGGCTTTAGCGGGAGGCCTGAGCAGTTCTTC.

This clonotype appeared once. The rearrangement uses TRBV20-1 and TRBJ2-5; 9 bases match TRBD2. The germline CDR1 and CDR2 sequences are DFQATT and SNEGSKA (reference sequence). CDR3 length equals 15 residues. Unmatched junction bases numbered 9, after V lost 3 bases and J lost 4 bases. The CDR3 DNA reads TGCAGTGCTAGTCCTATGAGCGGGAGGTTAGAGACCCAGTACTTC. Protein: CSASPMSGRLETQYF.

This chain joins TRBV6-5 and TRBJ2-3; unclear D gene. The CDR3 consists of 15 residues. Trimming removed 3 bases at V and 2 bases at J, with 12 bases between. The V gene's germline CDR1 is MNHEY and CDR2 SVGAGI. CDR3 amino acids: CASSYGLLPTDTQYF. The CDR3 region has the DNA TGTGCCAGCAGTTATGGCCTTTTACCCACAGATACGCAGTATTTT.

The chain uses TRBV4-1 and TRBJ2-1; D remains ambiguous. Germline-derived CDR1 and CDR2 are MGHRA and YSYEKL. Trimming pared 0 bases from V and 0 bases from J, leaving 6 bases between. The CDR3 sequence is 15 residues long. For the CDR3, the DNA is TGCGCCAGCAGCCAAGAGGGGTTCTCCTACAATGAGCAGTTCTTC. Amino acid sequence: CASSQEGFSYNEQFF.

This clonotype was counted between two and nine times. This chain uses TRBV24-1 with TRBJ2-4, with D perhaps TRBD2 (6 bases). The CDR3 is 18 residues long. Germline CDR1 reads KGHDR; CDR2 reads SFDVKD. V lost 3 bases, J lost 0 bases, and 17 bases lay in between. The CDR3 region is CATSDLRDSPEAKNIQYF. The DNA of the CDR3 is TGTGCCACCAGTGATCTTCGGGACTCCCCAGAAGCCAAAAACATTCAGTACTTC.

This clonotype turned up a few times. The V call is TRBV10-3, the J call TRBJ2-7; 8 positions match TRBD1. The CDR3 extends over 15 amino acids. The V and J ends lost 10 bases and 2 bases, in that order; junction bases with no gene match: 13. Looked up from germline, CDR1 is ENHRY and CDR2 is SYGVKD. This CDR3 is CASTSPGQGPYEQYF. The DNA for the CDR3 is TGTGCCAGCACCAGCCCAGGACAGGGCCCCTACGAGCAGTACTTC.

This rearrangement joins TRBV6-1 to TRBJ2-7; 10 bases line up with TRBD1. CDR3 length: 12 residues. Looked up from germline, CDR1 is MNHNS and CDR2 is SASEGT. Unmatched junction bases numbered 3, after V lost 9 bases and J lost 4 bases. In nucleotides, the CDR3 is TGTGCCAGTCCGGGACAGGGGTACGAGCAGTACTTC. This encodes CASPGQGYEQYF.